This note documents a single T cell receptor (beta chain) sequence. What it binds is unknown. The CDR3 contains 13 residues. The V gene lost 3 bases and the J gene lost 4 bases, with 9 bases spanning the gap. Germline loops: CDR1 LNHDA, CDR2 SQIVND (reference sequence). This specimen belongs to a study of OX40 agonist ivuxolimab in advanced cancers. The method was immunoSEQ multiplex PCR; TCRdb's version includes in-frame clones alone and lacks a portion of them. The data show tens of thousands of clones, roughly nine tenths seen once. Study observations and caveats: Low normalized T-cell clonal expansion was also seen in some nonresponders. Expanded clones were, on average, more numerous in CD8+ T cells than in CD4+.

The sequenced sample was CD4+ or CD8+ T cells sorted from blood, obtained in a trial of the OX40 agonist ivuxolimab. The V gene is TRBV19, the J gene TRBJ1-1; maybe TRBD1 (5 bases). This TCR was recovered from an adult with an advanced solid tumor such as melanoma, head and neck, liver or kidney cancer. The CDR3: CASSILGGTEAFF. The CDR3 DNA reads TGTGCCAGTAGTATCTTGGGGGGCACTGAAGCTTTCTTT.